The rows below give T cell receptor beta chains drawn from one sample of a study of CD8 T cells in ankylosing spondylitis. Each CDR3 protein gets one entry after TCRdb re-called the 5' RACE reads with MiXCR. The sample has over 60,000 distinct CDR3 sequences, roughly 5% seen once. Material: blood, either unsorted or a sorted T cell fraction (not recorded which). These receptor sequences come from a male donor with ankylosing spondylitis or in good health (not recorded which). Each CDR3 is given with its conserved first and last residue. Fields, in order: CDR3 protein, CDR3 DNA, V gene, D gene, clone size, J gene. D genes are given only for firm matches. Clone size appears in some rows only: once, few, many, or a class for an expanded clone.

CSAMPGGNQPQHF,TGCAGCGCCATGCCGGGAGGCAATCAGCCCCAGCATTTT,TRBV29-1,.,once,TRBJ1-5
CASSPETSGGLSTDTQYF,TGCGCCAGCAGCCCTGAGACTAGCGGGGGGCTCAGCACAGATACGCAGTATTTT,TRBV5-1,TRBD2,many,TRBJ2-3
CASSVDGTSSYEQYF,TGTGCCAGCAGCGTAGATGGGACTAGCTCCTACGAGCAGTACTTC,TRBV9,TRBD2,many,TRBJ2-7
CASSLGQVYGYTF,TGTGCCAGCAGCTTGGGGCAGGTATACGGCTACACCTTC,TRBV5-6,.,many,TRBJ1-2
CASRAGQGGQPQHF,TGTGCCAGCAGAGCGGGACAGGGGGGTCAGCCCCAGCATTTT,TRBV6-2/TRBV6-3,TRBD1,many,TRBJ1-5
CASSATNTGELFF,TGTGCCAGTAGTGCAACGAACACCGGGGAGCTGTTTTTT,TRBV19,.,many,TRBJ2-2
CASSLGGVPGYGYTF,TGTGCCAGCAGTTTAGGGGGGGTCCCCGGCTATGGCTACACCTTC,TRBV12-3/TRBV12-4,.,many,TRBJ1-2
CASSLDGAGYEQYF,TGCGCCAGCAGCTTGGACGGTGCCGGATACGAGCAGTACTTC,TRBV5-1,.,many,TRBJ2-7
CATFGGLGTDTQYF,TGTGCCACCTTTGGGGGACTCGGCACAGATACGCAGTATTTT,TRBV10-3,.,.,TRBJ2-3
CASSQAAYNTGELFF,TGTGCCAGCAGCCAAGCGGCCTACAACACCGGGGAGCTGTTTTTT,TRBV3-1,.,many,TRBJ2-2
CASSLEKGTNSPLHF,TGCGCCAGCAGCTTGGAAAAGGGGACTAATTCACCCCTCCACTTT,TRBV5-1,.,many,TRBJ1-6
CASSLPGTSYEQYF,TGTGCCAGCAGCTTGCCAGGCACCTCCTACGAGCAGTACTTC,TRBV5-4,.,.,TRBJ2-7
CASSPQDPTPYNEQFF,TGTGCCAGCAGCCCCCAAGACCCTACCCCCTACAATGAGCAGTTCTTC,TRBV7-2,.,many,TRBJ2-1
CASKRNEQFF,TGTGCCAGCAAGAGGAATGAGCAGTTCTTC,TRBV12-3/TRBV12-4,.,many,TRBJ2-1
CANNKRGGLADADTQYF,TGCGCCAACAACAAGAGGGGGGGACTAGCGGATGCGGATACGCAGTATTTT,TRBV5-1,TRBD2,once,TRBJ2-3
CSARPQQGTAYNEQFF,TGCAGTGCTAGACCCCAACAGGGTACAGCTTACAATGAGCAGTTCTTC,TRBV20-1,.,many,TRBJ2-1
CASSPGQIGNTIYF,TGTGCCAGCAGCCCTGGACAGATCGGAAACACCATATATTTT,TRBV7-2,.,many,TRBJ1-3
CASSPREGASTGELFF,TGCGCCAGCAGTCCCCGGGAGGGGGCGAGCACCGGGGAGCTGTTTTTT,TRBV5-1,.,many,TRBJ2-2
CASIGGSSTNYGYTF,TGTGCCAGCATAGGGGGCTCTAGTACTAACTATGGCTACACCTTC,TRBV28,TRBD1,many,TRBJ1-2
CASSLAGLGRPNTEAFF,TGCGCCAGCAGCTTGGCCGGTTTGGGCAGGCCGAACACTGAAGCTTTCTTT,TRBV5-1,.,many,TRBJ1-1
CASSTGNMGYEQYF,TGTGCCAGCTCAACAGGGAATATGGGGTACGAGCAGTACTTC,TRBV18,.,many,TRBJ2-7
CASSWQEDTGELFF,TGTGCCAGCAGTTGGCAGGAGGACACCGGGGAGCTGTTTTTT,TRBV12-3/TRBV12-4,.,many,TRBJ2-2
CTLYPRGTGGAGHYGYTF,TGTACCCTCTACCCCCGGGGTACAGGGGGCGCCGGTCACTATGGCTACACCTTC,TRBV6-4,TRBD1,once,TRBJ1-2
CATRPSASGGLTGELFF,TGTGCCACCAGACCCTCGGCAAGCGGGGGACTTACCGGGGAGCTGTTTTTT,TRBV24-1,TRBD2,many,TRBJ2-2
CSANGGSEGELFF,TGCAGTGCTAACGGAGGTTCGGAGGGGGAGCTGTTTTTT,TRBV20-1,.,many,TRBJ2-2
CASSQDYGGGLTDTQYF,TGCGCCAGCAGCCAAGATTACGGCGGGGGCCTCACAGATACGCAGTATTTT,TRBV4-3,.,many,TRBJ2-3
CANGLPPPNEQFF,TGTGCTAATGGTTTGCCGCCGCCCAATGAGCAGTTCTTC,TRBV12-5,.,many,TRBJ2-1
CASRAGDTGELFF,TGTGCCAGCAGAGCGGGGGATACCGGGGAGCTGTTTTTT,TRBV6-1,TRBD2,many,TRBJ2-2
CASSFDSGYTF,TGTGCCAGCAGTTTCGACAGCGGCTACACCTTC,TRBV6-6,.,many,TRBJ1-2
CASSLEVGRDQETQYF,TGCGCCAGCAGCTTGGAAGTGGGGCGGGACCAAGAGACCCAGTACTTC,TRBV5-1,.,many,TRBJ2-5
CATSREWDAQTQYF,TGTGCCACCAGCAGAGAGTGGGACGCCCAGACCCAGTACTTC,TRBV15,.,many,TRBJ2-5
CATLRTSGGYNEQFF,TGTGCCACCCTGCGGACTAGCGGGGGGTACAATGAGCAGTTCTTC,TRBV6-2/TRBV6-3,TRBD2,many,TRBJ2-1
CASSYTYEQYF,TGTGCCAGCAGTTATACCTACGAGCAGTACTTC,TRBV3-1,.,many,TRBJ2-7
CSVLVGNTEAFF,TGCAGCGTTTTGGTCGGGAACACTGAAGCTTTCTTT,TRBV29-1,.,many,TRBJ1-1
CASSELGTTGEQFF,TGTGCCAGCAGCGAACTTGGGACAACGGGGGAGCAGTTCTTC,TRBV11-3,.,.,TRBJ2-1
CASSSGGDSTDTQYF,TGTGCCAGCAGTAGTGGGGGGGATAGCACAGATACGCAGTATTTT,TRBV7-9,TRBD2,many,TRBJ2-3
CSARVLGTGNTGELFF,TGCAGTGCTAGAGTCCTTGGGACAGGGAACACCGGGGAGCTGTTTTTT,TRBV20-1,TRBD1,many,TRBJ2-2
CASSLIDGLAGGAHEQYF,TGTGCCAGCAGCTTAATTGATGGACTAGCGGGGGGGGCACATGAGCAGTACTTC,TRBV7-6,TRBD2,many,TRBJ2-7
CATKGVIKSDEQFF,TGTGCCACCAAGGGAGTAATTAAGAGCGATGAGCAGTTCTTC,TRBV24-1,.,many,TRBJ2-1
CAIVDRGLNEQYF,TGTGCCATCGTGGACAGGGGGCTGAACGAGCAGTACTTC,TRBV6-4,TRBD1,many,TRBJ2-7
CSASKDYEQYF,TGCAGTGCTAGTAAGGACTACGAGCAGTACTTC,TRBV20-1,.,many,TRBJ2-7
CASSFGGQFGNEQFF,TGTGCCAGCAGTTTCGGGGGACAGTTCGGCAATGAGCAGTTCTTC,TRBV12-3/TRBV12-4,.,many,TRBJ2-1
CASSSPMAGAVSNEQFF,TGTGCCAGCAGTTCACCTATGGCAGGGGCGGTCTCCAATGAGCAGTTCTTC,TRBV12-3/TRBV12-4,.,many,TRBJ2-1
CASRHYENTEAFF,TGTGCCAGCAGACACTACGAGAACACTGAAGCTTTCTTT,TRBV28,.,many,TRBJ1-1
CASSLVQGLKETQYF,TGTGCCAGCAGCTTAGTTCAGGGCTTGAAAGAGACCCAGTACTTC,TRBV5-5,.,many,TRBJ2-5
CASSEYSYEQYF,TGTGCCAGCAGTGAATATTCCTACGAGCAGTACTTC,TRBV2,.,many,TRBJ2-7
CATSPPRAVVDTGELFF,TGTGCCACCAGCCCACCACGGGCAGTGGTCGACACCGGGGAGCTGTTTTTT,TRBV3-1,.,many,TRBJ2-2
CASSLLGQETQYF,TGTGCCAGCAGTCTCCTAGGGCAAGAGACCCAGTACTTC,TRBV28,.,many,TRBJ2-5
CASSLGTGGTPEAFF,TGTGCCAGCAGCTTAGGGACAGGGGGAACCCCTGAAGCTTTCTTT,TRBV11-2,TRBD1,many,TRBJ1-1
CASTVGTTAHYGYTF,TGTGCCAGCACCGTCGGGACTACAGCACACTATGGCTACACCTTC,TRBV28,.,.,TRBJ1-2
CSARLIQGQGRNYEQYF,TGCAGTGCTAGGCTAATACAGGGACAGGGGAGGAACTACGAGCAGTACTTC,TRBV20-1,TRBD1,.,TRBJ2-7
CASGRLAGAGGELFF,TGCGCCAGCGGTCGACTAGCGGGGGCCGGCGGGGAGCTGTTTTTT,TRBV5-1,TRBD2,.,TRBJ2-2
CASSHLSGTASTDTQYF,TGTGCCAGCAGCCACTTATCCGGGACAGCGTCGACAGATACGCAGTATTTT,TRBV7-6,TRBD1,many,TRBJ2-3
CASRPDYWDEQFF,TGCGCCAGCAGGCCCGACTACTGGGATGAGCAGTTCTTC,TRBV10-1,.,medium-sized,TRBJ2-1
CSVRLLQETQYF,TGCAGCGTAAGACTGCTACAAGAGACCCAGTACTTC,TRBV29-1,.,many,TRBJ2-5
CASSQGSGGEQFF,TGTGCCAGCAGCCAAGGGAGCGGGGGGGAGCAGTTCTTC,TRBV3-1,TRBD2,many,TRBJ2-1
CAWSLEPEYTSTDTQYF,TGTGCCTGGAGTTTAGAACCGGAGTATACTAGCACAGATACGCAGTATTTT,TRBV30,.,many,TRBJ2-3
CASTSLQGNGAEIQYF,TGCGCCAGCACCTCTCTACAGGGAAATGGGGCCGAGATTCAGTACTTC,TRBV5-1,.,many,TRBJ2-4
CASSQEGQTGETQYF,TGTGCCAGCAGCCAAGAGGGCCAGACAGGGGAGACCCAGTACTTC,TRBV4-2,TRBD1,many,TRBJ2-5
CASKGGEVTTDTQYF,TGCGCCAGCAAAGGGGGGGAAGTCACCACAGATACGCAGTATTTT,TRBV5-1,.,many,TRBJ2-3